These 21 T cell receptor beta chains originate from one sample sequenced in a study of cytomegalovirus exposure and HLA in healthy donors. PCR primers comprised 60 Vbeta and 13 Jbeta primers. Sequenced by immunoSEQ multiplex PCR; TCRdb stores in-frame clones only, minus some. The data show around 150,000 clones, approximately 78% seen once. Sequencing input: PBMCs. All receptors derive from a young woman in good health and CMV-seronegative.

The chain links TRBV4-1 to TRBJ1-1; tentatively, D is TRBD1 (5 bases). Per germline, CDR1 MGHRA and CDR2 YSYEKL. With 2 bases removed from V and 4 bases from J, the gap between germline ends came to 8 bases. This CDR3 spans 13 amino acids. The CDR3 sequence: CASSQQGSTEAFF. The CDR3 coding sequence is TGCGCCAGCAGCCAACAGGGATCCACTGAAGCTTTCTTT.

This chain joins TRBV11-2 and TRBJ2-3; 12 bases are shared with TRBD1. Germline V gives CDR1 SGHAT, CDR2 FQNNGV. The CDR3 consists of 14 residues. The trim removed 6 bases at V and 6 bases at J, leaving 4 bases unmatched. The CDR3 region is CASSWGQGADTQYF. The CDR3 DNA reads as TGTGCCAGCAGTTGGGGACAGGGGGCGGATACGCAGTATTTT.

The V gene is TRBV6-5, the J gene TRBJ2-5; 8 bases line up with TRBD2. From germline, CDR1 is MNHEY and CDR2 SVGAGI. This CDR3 comprises 15 residues. The V gene end was trimmed by 2 bases and the J gene end by 1 base; junction bases not matched to a gene: 3. Here the CDR3 reads CASSYRGLAQETQYF. In DNA, the CDR3 is TGTGCCAGCAGTTACCGAGGACTAGCCCAAGAGACCCAGTACTTC.

This chain connects TRBV13 to TRBJ2-5; 9 bases align to TRBD2. V lost 5 bases to trimming and J lost 5 bases; unmatched junction nucleotides: 3. The germline V gene has CDR1 PRHDT and CDR2 FYEKMQ (reference sequence). This CDR3 comprises 13 residues. The CDR3 here is CASSTGLAETQYF. The CDR3 DNA reads TGTGCCAGCAGCACCGGACTAGCGGAGACCCAGTACTTC.

The chain links TRBV7-9 to TRBJ2-2; 7 bases fit TRBD1. J gave up 0 bases and V 7 bases, and 2 bases lay outside the gene matches. The CDR3 runs to 14 residues. CDR1 is SEHNR and CDR2 is FQNEAQ in the germline V gene (reference sequence). In DNA, the CDR3 is TGTGCCAGCACCGGGACAGCGAACACCGGGGAGCTGTTTTTT. This translates into CASTGTANTGELFF.

V usage is TRBV5-4 and J usage is TRBJ2-6, with D tentatively TRBD1 (5 bases). Trimming pared 0 bases from V and 1 base from J, leaving 11 bases between. The CDR3 contains 17 residues. Germline V gene data show CDR1 as SGHNT and CDR2 as YYREEE (reference sequence). The CDR3 loop is CASSLGQGWSGANVLTF. In DNA form, the CDR3 reads TGTGCCAGCAGCTTGGGGCAGGGTTGGTCTGGGGCCAACGTCCTGACTTTC.

The chain is built from TRBV5-5 and TRBJ1-1; 8 positions agree with TRBD1. The ends lost 4 bases at V and 1 base at J; junction bases unmatched: 3. The CDR3 is made up of 14 amino acids. The V gene's germline CDR1 is SGHKS and CDR2 YYEKEE (reference sequence). CDR3 protein: CASSRTGGNTEAFF. The CDR3 DNA reads as TGTGCCAGCAGCCGTACAGGGGGGAACACTGAAGCTTTCTTT.

The chain couples TRBV6-1 to TRBJ2-2, with D maybe TRBD1 (5 bases). Germline values: CDR1 MNHNS, CDR2 SASEGT. Trimming left V 6 bases short and J 7 bases short, with 12 bases between. The CDR3 is made up of 13 amino acids. The CDR3, as DNA: TGTGCCAGCAGGGCAGGGTTAGTCGGGGAGCTGTTTTTT. Protein sequence: CASRAGLVGELFF.

This clone has more than one count but fewer than ten. The gene calls are TRBV19 and TRBJ1-5; D may be TRBD1 (6 bases). Germline V gene sequence: CDR1 LNHDA, CDR2 SQIVND (reference sequence). The CDR3 covers 15 residues. Between the trimmed V and J ends, which lost 5 bases and 2 bases, there was a span of 13 bases. The CDR3 loop is CASSSYRVRNQPQHF. The CDR3 DNA reads as TGTGCCAGTAGTTCCTACAGGGTACGCAATCAGCCCCAGCATTTT.

The rearrangement joins TRBV5-1 to TRBJ2-5; a weak D match, TRBD2 (6 bases). The J call could be wrong; TRBJ2-7 is a better fit for the DNA end. Germline V gives CDR1 SGHRS, CDR2 YFSETQ. This CDR3 spans 13 amino acids. The CDR3 reads CASSLAGRSEQYF. The DNA of the CDR3 is TGCGCCAGCAGCTTGGCCGGGAGATCCGAGCAGTACTTC.

The rearrangement uses TRBV19 and TRBJ2-1, with unresolved D. The CDR3 sequence is 12 residues long. Germline values: CDR1 LNHDA, CDR2 SQIVND (reference sequence). Trimming removed 5 bases from V and 12 bases from J, with 14 bases in between. CDR3 nucleotide sequence: TGTGCCAGTAGTGCGGTAGTATCTCGGCAGTTCTTC. It translates to CASSAVVSRQFF.

The chain employs TRBV11-2 and TRBJ2-7; 10 bases fit TRBD2. V lost 1 base to trimming and J lost 0 bases; unmatched junction nucleotides: 6. CDR3 length: 17 amino acids. Germline CDR1 and CDR2: SGHAT and FQNNGV. The chain's CDR3 is CASSLVASSGSSYEQYF. In DNA, the CDR3 is TGTGCCAGCAGCTTAGTAGCTTCTAGCGGGAGCTCCTACGAGCAGTACTTC.

V and J are TRBV27 and TRBJ2-7; 10 nucleotides align to TRBD1. The junction had 10 bases not matched to a gene; V was cut back by 3 bases and J by 5 bases. The CDR3 spans 16 residues. The germline gives CDR1 MNHEY, CDR2 SMNVEV (reference sequence). In nucleotides, the CDR3 is TGTGCCAGCAGTTTGGGCGACAGGGGGCTTATGGACGAGCAGTACTTC. Its translation is CASSLGDRGLMDEQYF.

The chain is built from TRBV5-1 and TRBJ1-1; 7 bases fit TRBD1. J was trimmed by 3 bases and V by 0 bases; bases with no gene match: 2. Germline values: CDR1 SGHRS, CDR2 YFSETQ. The CDR3 sequence is 14 residues long. This chain's CDR3 is CASSLGDRDTEAFF. The CDR3 bases are TGCGCCAGCAGCTTGGGAGACAGGGACACTGAAGCTTTCTTT.

V is TRBV6-1 and J is TRBJ1-2, with 10 bases matching TRBD1. The CDR3 extends over 14 amino acids. Germline CDR1 MNHNS, CDR2 SASEGT. The V and J ends lost 1 base and 7 bases, in that order; junction bases with no gene match: 3. CDR3 residues: CASSEGQGAGGYTF. The CDR3 nucleotides are TGTGCCAGCAGTGAAGGACAGGGGGCAGGTGGCTACACCTTC.

This clone was detected once. The chain links TRBV5-6 to TRBJ1-1; D unclear. V dropped 0 bases and J dropped 1 base, with 22 bases sitting between them. The germline gives CDR1 SGHDT, CDR2 YYEEEE. CDR3 length: 19 residues. CDR3 sequence reads: CASSLDGWAGFLTNTEAFF. The CDR3 nucleotides are TGTGCCAGCAGCTTGGACGGTTGGGCGGGATTCCTCACGAACACTGAAGCTTTCTTT.

The rearrangement links TRBV7-8 to TRBJ1-4, with D perhaps TRBD1 (5 bases). The V and J ends lost 5 bases and 6 bases respectively, with 13 bases between them. CDR3 length: 14 residues. The germline V gene has CDR1 SGHVS and CDR2 FQNEAQ. The CDR3 DNA reads TGTGCCAGCAGCCCACAGGATAGGGATGAAAAACTGTTTTTT. This encodes CASSPQDRDEKLFF. Full variable domain (outside the CDR3, taken from reference TRBV7-8 and TRBJ1-4): GAGVSQSPRYKVAKRGQDVALRCDPISGHVSLFWYQQALGQGPEFLTYFQNEAQLDKSGLPSDRFFAERPEGSVSTLKIQRTQQEDSAVYLCASSPQDRDEKLFFGSGTQLSVL.

V usage is TRBV28 and J usage is TRBJ2-5, with a weak D call TRBD1 (6 bases). Germline lookup yields CDR1 MDHEN and CDR2 SYDVKM. The CDR3 is made up of 16 amino acids. V was cut by 7 bases and J by 5 bases, with 23 bases left in between. CDR3 loop: CASKSPTQGRRETQYF. The DNA of the CDR3 is TGTGCCAGCAAATCTCCGACGCAGGGGCGCCGGGAGACCCAGTACTTC.

The chain combines TRBV7-2 with TRBJ1-5, with 7 nucleotides matching TRBD1. Unmatched junction bases numbered 10, after V lost 5 bases and J lost 3 bases. The CDR3 has 16 amino acids. Germline V CDR1 and CDR2: SGHTA, FQGNSA. CDR3 DNA sequence: TGTGCCAGCAGCCCCCGACAGGGATTTAACAATCAGCCCCAGCATTTT. It specifies CASSPRQGFNNQPQHF.

This rearrangement joins TRBV5-1 to TRBJ2-5; 8 bases map to TRBD1. The V gene's germline CDR1 is SGHRS and CDR2 YFSETQ. V gave up 4 bases and J gave up 2 bases; unmatched junction bases: 10. CDR3 length equals 16 residues. The CDR3 loop reads CASSPEYTGGQETQYF. The CDR3 bases are TGCGCCAGCAGCCCAGAATACACAGGGGGACAAGAGACCCAGTACTTC.

The rearrangement links TRBV6-6 to TRBJ2-1, with 10 bases that match TRBD2. V lost 2 bases and J lost 4; bases outside the gene matches: 2. The CDR3 runs to 15 residues. Germline CDR1 is MNHNY and CDR2 is SVGAGI (reference sequence). DNA of the CDR3: TGTGCCAGCAGTTACGCTAGCGGGAGTTACAATGAGCAGTTCTTC. As protein: CASSYASGSYNEQFF.